The clone carrying this TCR beta chain has at least ten counts. Its antigen is unidentified. This sample is part of a study of T cells in Graves' hyperthyroidism and ophthalmopathy. Study-wide context: The initial diagnosis was the point when peripheral blood was collected, ahead of any treatment.

Study observations and caveats: Ophthalmopathy stood apart from stable hyperthyroidism in a 13 V-J model.

RNA transcripts were the template for amplifying TCR beta CDR3 regions. The TCR CDR3 first-round RT-PCR relied on the HTBI primer set. TCRdb fed the multiplex PCR reads into MiXCR, producing one record per CDR3 protein. The sample records about 410,000 distinct CDR3 sequences, around 15% being singletons. V shed 5 bases and J 5 bases; nucleotides not matched to a gene: 5. Germline lookup yields CDR1 SGHAT and CDR2 FQNNGV. The CDR3 runs 13 residues. What was sequenced was blood. This TCR came from a man younger than 35 with Graves' ophthalmopathy. The chain couples TRBV11-2 to TRBJ2-5, with TRBD2 identical over 7 bases. The DNA of the CDR3 is TGTGCCAGCAGCCCCATCGGGGGGGAGACCCAGTACTTC. Encoded protein: CASSPIGGETQYF.